Below, one T cell receptor (beta chain) is given with its context. What it binds is not known. This entry is derived from a study of OX40 agonist ivuxolimab in advanced cancers. Study outcomes and limitations: Clonal expansion was seen in CD4+ and CD8+ blood T cells by week 6 at 0.1 to 3.0 mg/kg.

J gave up 6 bases and V 4 bases, and 5 bases lay outside the gene matches. The CDR3 extends over 13 amino acids. The germline gives CDR1 LNHDA, CDR2 SQIVND (reference sequence). Measured with immunoSEQ multiplex PCR; TCRdb has only the in-frame clones, and not every one. The table lists tens of thousands of clones, about 86% of them singletons, with around 6% in the top ten. The chain is built from TRBV19 and TRBJ2-7; 8 bases map to TRBD1. Sequencing used CD4+ or CD8+ T cells sorted from blood, obtained in a trial of the OX40 agonist ivuxolimab. This clonotype originated in an adult with an advanced solid tumor such as melanoma, head and neck, liver or kidney cancer. CDR3 residues: CASSTDRGGEQYF. Here the CDR3 DNA reads TGTGCCAGTAGTACAGACAGGGGCGGCGAGCAGTACTTC.